This T cell receptor (beta chain) was recorded in a study of T cell repertoires in cytomegalovirus infection. CDR3 size: 15 residues. With 4 bases clipped from V and 3 bases from J, the junction kept 7 bases outside the gene matches. Germline CDR1 is MNHNY and CDR2 is SVGAGI (reference sequence). One entry per CDR3 protein, called by TCRdb with MiXCR from the reads. The sample includes hundreds of thousands of distinct CDR3 sequences, 20% to 30% of them seen just once. The sample taken for sequencing was CD8+ T cells from PBMCs. The chain recombines TRBV6-6 with TRBJ2-5; 8 bases map to TRBD2. The receptor was derived from a human donor in good health (CMV status not recorded). Some clones in this sample may be carry-over from other donors' samples. The CDR3 DNA sequence: TGTGCCAGCAGTTCATCCCTAGCGGGTAAAGAGACCCAGTACTTC. Protein sequence: CASSSSLAGKETQYF.